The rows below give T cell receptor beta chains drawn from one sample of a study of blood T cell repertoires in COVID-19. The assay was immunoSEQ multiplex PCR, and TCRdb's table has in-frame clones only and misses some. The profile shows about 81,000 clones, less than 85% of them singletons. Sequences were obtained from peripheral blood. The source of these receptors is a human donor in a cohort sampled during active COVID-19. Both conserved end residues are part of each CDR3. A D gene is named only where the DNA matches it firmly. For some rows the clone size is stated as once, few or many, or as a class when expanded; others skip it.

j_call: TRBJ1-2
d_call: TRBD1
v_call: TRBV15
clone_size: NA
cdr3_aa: CATSRRTGNYGYTF
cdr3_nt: TGTGCCACCAGCCGCCGGACAGGGAACTATGGCTACACCTTC

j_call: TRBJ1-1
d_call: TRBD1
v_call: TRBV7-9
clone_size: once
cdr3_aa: CASSGSDRGNTEAFF
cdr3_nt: TGTGCCAGCAGCGGGAGCGACAGGGGGAACACTGAAGCTTTCTTT

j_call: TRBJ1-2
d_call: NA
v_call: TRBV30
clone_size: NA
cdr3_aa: CAWRPPGGGYTF
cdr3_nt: TGTGCCTGGAGGCCCCCCGGCGGCGGCTACACCTTC

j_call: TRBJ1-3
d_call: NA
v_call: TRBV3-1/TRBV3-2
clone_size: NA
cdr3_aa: CASSRRDSGNTIYF
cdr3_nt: TGTGCCAGCAGCCGCAGGGACTCTGGAAACACCATATATTTT

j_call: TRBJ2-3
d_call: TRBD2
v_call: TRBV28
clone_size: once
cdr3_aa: CASSLLPLAGASTDTQYF
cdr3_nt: TGTGCCAGCAGTTTACTCCCACTAGCGGGGGCTAGCACAGATACGCAGTATTTT

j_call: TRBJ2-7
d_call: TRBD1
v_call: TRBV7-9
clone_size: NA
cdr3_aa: CASSLLGQGYEQYF
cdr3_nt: TGTGCCAGCAGCTTACTGGGACAGGGCTACGAGCAGTACTTC

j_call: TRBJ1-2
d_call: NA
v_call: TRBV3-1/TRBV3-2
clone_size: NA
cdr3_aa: CASSQRQANYYGYTF
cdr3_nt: TGTGCCAGCAGCCAAAGGCAGGCAAATTACTATGGCTACACCTTC

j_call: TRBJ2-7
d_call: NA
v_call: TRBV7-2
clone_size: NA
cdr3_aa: CASSQTRATYEQYF
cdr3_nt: TGTGCCAGCAGCCAGACTCGCGCGACCTACGAGCAGTACTTC

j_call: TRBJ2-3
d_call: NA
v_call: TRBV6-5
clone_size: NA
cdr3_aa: CASRLDRTDTQYF
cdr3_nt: TGTGCCAGCAGGTTAGACAGGACAGATACGCAGTATTTT

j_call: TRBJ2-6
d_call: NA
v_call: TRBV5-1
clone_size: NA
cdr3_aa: CASSAEYSGANVLTF
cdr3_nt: TGCGCCAGCAGCGCGGAGTACTCTGGGGCCAACGTCCTGACTTTC

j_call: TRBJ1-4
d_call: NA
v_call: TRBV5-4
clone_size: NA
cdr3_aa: CASSLGGRRPEGEKLFF
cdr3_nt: TGTGCCAGCAGCTTGGGCGGGCGGAGACCGGAAGGTGAAAAACTGTTTTTT

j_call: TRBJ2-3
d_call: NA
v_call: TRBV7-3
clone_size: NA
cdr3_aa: CASSTRTADTQYF
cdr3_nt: TGTGCCAGCAGCACAAGGACAGCAGATACGCAGTATTTT

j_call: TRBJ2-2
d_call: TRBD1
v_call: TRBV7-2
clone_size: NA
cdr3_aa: CASSLAPQGSGTGELFF
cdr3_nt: TGTGCCAGCAGCTTAGCGCCACAGGGGTCAGGGACCGGGGAGCTGTTTTTT

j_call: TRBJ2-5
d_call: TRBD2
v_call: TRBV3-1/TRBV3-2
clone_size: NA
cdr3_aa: CASSQALAGGETQYF
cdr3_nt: TGTGCCAGCAGCCAGGCTTTAGCGGGGGGGGAGACCCAGTACTTC

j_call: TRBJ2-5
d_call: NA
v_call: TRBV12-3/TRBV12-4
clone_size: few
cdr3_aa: CASSFGNGETQYF
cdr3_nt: TGTGCCAGCAGTTTCGGGAATGGAGAGACCCAGTACTTC

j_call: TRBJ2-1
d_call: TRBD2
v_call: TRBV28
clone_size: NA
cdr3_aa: CATSGSYNEQFF
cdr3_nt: TGTGCCACTAGCGGCTCCTACAATGAGCAGTTCTTC

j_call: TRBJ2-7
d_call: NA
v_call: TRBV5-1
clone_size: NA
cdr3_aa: CASSLVSGNQYF
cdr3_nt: TGCGCCAGCAGCTTGGTTTCAGGGAATCAGTACTTC

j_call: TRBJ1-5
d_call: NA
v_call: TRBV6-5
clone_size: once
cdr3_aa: CASSYAAAYSNQPQHF
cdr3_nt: TGTGCCAGCAGTTATGCGGCAGCCTATAGCAATCAGCCCCAGCATTTT

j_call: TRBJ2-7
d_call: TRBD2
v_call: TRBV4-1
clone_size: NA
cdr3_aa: CASRELAISSYEQYF
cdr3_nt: TGCGCCAGCAGGGAACTAGCGATCAGCTCCTACGAGCAGTACTTC

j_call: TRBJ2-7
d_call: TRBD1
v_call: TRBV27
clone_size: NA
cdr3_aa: CASSLTGGTYEQYF
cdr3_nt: TGTGCCAGCAGTCTAACAGGGGGCACCTACGAGCAGTACTTC

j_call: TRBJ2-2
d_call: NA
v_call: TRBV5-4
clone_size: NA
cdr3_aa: CASSRGLGGTGELFF
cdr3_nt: TGTGCCAGCAGCCGGGGATTAGGGGGCACCGGGGAGCTGTTTTTT

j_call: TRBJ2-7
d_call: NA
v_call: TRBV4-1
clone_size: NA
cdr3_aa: CASSQDRPLGTRSYEQYF
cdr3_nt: TGCGCCAGCAGCCAAGATCGGCCCCTCGGGACACGTTCCTACGAGCAGTACTTC

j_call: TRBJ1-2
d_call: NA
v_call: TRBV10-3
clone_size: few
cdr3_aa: CAISERGGGGYGYTF
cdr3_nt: TGTGCCATCAGTGAGCGGGGGGGCGGAGGGTATGGCTACACCTTC

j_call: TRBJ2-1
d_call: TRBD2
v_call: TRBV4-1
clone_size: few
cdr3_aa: CASSQDQLAGGYNEQFF
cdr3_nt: TGCGCCAGCAGCCAAGATCAGCTGGCGGGGGGATACAATGAGCAGTTCTTC

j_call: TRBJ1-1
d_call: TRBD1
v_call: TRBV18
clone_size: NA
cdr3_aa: CASSPGTGILNTEAFF
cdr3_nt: TGTGCCAGCTCACCCGGGACAGGGATCTTGAACACTGAAGCTTTCTTT

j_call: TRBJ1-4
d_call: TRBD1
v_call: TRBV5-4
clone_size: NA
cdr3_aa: CASSLGGDRGEKLFF
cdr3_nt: TGTGCCAGCAGCTTGGGGGGGGACAGGGGAGAAAAACTGTTTTTT

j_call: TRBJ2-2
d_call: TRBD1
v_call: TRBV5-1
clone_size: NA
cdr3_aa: CASSLVWTGNTGELFF
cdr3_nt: TGCGCCAGCAGCTTGGTTTGGACAGGCAACACCGGGGAGCTGTTTTTT

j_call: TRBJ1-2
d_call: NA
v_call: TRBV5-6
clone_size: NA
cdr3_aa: CASRREGYGYTF
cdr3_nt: TGTGCCAGCAGGAGGGAAGGCTATGGCTACACCTTC

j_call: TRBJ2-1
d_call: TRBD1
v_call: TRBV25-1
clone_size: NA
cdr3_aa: CASGGQGASNEQFF
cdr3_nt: TGTGCCAGCGGAGGACAGGGGGCAAGCAATGAGCAGTTCTTC